The T cell receptor beta chain under discussion was sequenced for a study of CD8 T cells in ankylosing spondylitis. This clonotype was picked up a small number of times. What it binds is unknown. General study results and limits: Within ankylosing spondylitis blood, a TCR beta motif made up of seven or eight highly homologous variants appeared to be characteristic. Earlier studies detected some motif variants in reactive arthritis synovial fluid and blood.

TCRdb called the 5' RACE reads again in MiXCR, with one record for every CDR3 protein. The sample carries more than 200,000 distinct CDR3 sequences, 20% to 30% recorded once. V lost 5 bases to trimming and J lost 1 base, with 11 bases between them. Germline loops: CDR1 DFQATT, CDR2 SNEGSKA (reference sequence). This CDR3 spans 14 amino acids. The chain employs TRBV20-1 and TRBJ2-2; D is ambiguous. Sequenced input: blood, either unsorted or a sorted T cell fraction (not recorded which). The source of this sequence is a male donor with ankylosing spondylitis or in good health (not recorded which). The CDR3 protein is CSALSRGNTGELFF. In DNA, the CDR3 is TGCAGTGCTCTTTCCCGAGGGAACACCGGGGAGCTGTTTTTT.